This T cell receptor (beta chain) is from a study of blood T cell repertoires in COVID-19. Overall study context: Some COVID-19 samples were acute and others convalescent; all came from the United States, Italy and Spain. The cDNA or gDNA used as material had been derived from T cells, B-cell-depleted T cells, or PBMCs.

The V and J ends lost 2 bases and 4 bases, in that order; junction bases with no gene match: 5. The CDR3 is 15 residues long. CDR1 and CDR2 from the germline V gene are SGHTA and FQGTGA. Original methodology: The authors estimated nucleated cell counts from reference gene primer amplification. The data were produced by immunoSEQ multiplex PCR, yet TCRdb's version contains in-frame clones alone and is incomplete. V, J and clone size are those of that table, while D and trimming were read from the DNA. The table lists roughly 390,000 clones, around 84% of them singletons, with roughly 3.6% in the top ten.

V gene TRBV7-3 combines with J gene TRBJ2-1, with 7 positions matching TRBD2. Sequencing was performed on peripheral blood. This clonotype originated in a woman aged 18-30 years with acute or convalescent COVID-19. The CDR3 protein is CASSLDRGGYNEQFF. The DNA for the CDR3 is TGTGCCAGCAGCTTAGATCGCGGGGGATACAATGAGCAGTTCTTC.